A selection of T cell receptor beta chains follows, all from one sample in a study of T-cell reconstitution after alpha-beta-depleted transplantation in children. TCRdb called the PCR reads again in MiXCR, with one record for every CDR3 protein. The top ten clones hold more than 70% of a sample with 7,000 to 9,500 distinct CDR3 sequences, 15% to 20% of them seen once. This material consisted of PBMCs, mostly from graft donor cells, taken 60 days after TCRalphabeta/CD19-depleted stem cell transplant. The source of these receptors is a girl under three years old who had a stem cell transplant for combined immunodeficiency, so the T cells may come from the graft donor. The CDR3 runs from the conserved cysteine through the conserved F or W. D genes are given only for firm matches. Clone size is given for some rows only: seen once, a few or many times, or a class if the clone is expanded.

clone size: -
D gene: -
J gene: TRBJ2-1
CDR3 length: 12
V gene: TRBV9
CDR3 DNA: TGTGCCAGCAGCGTAGGGTACAATGAGCAGTTCTTC
CDR3 protein: CASSVGYNEQFF

clone size: -
D gene: -
J gene: TRBJ1-2
CDR3 length: 15
V gene: TRBV7-2
CDR3 DNA: TGTGCCAGCAGCTTAGAACCGGGGAAGTACCAGGGCTACACCTTC
CDR3 protein: CASSLEPGKYQGYTF

clone size: -
D gene: TRBD1
J gene: TRBJ2-3
CDR3 length: 14
V gene: TRBV30
CDR3 DNA: TGTGCCTGGGGACAGGGAATGGGCACAGATACGCAGTATTTT
CDR3 protein: CAWGQGMGTDTQYF

clone size: few
D gene: -
J gene: TRBJ2-3
CDR3 length: 15
V gene: TRBV2
CDR3 DNA: TGTGCCAGCAGCAAAACCCAGGGGATTGGGGATACGCAGTATTTT
CDR3 protein: CASSKTQGIGDTQYF

clone size: many
D gene: TRBD2
J gene: TRBJ2-1
CDR3 length: 17
V gene: TRBV20-1
CDR3 DNA: TGCAGTGCTAGAGACGCGGGGGGCCGGATCGGATACAATGAGCAGTTCTTC
CDR3 protein: CSARDAGGRIGYNEQFF

clone size: -
D gene: -
J gene: TRBJ1-2
CDR3 length: 16
V gene: TRBV10-3
CDR3 DNA: TGTGCCATCAGTGGAGCCTTACTCCGCACTAACTATGGCTACACCTTC
CDR3 protein: CAISGALLRTNYGYTF

clone size: -
D gene: -
J gene: TRBJ1-4
CDR3 length: 16
V gene: TRBV4-2
CDR3 DNA: TGTGCCAGCAGCCAAGCCCCGGGAGCCCTTAATGAAAAACTGTTTTTT
CDR3 protein: CASSQAPGALNEKLFF

clone size: many
D gene: -
J gene: TRBJ2-3
CDR3 length: 16
V gene: TRBV5-6
CDR3 DNA: TGTGCCAGCAGCTTGGAATATAGGACTCGCACAGATACGCAGTATTTT
CDR3 protein: CASSLEYRTRTDTQYF

clone size: -
D gene: -
J gene: TRBJ1-2
CDR3 length: 12
V gene: TRBV10-3
CDR3 DNA: TGTGCCATCAGTGACATGGGGTATGGCTACACCTTC
CDR3 protein: CAISDMGYGYTF

clone size: few
D gene: -
J gene: TRBJ1-1
CDR3 length: 12
V gene: TRBV7-2
CDR3 DNA: TGTGCCAGCACCACCGGGGTGGCTGAAGCTTTCTTT
CDR3 protein: CASTTGVAEAFF

clone size: many
D gene: TRBD1
J gene: TRBJ1-5
CDR3 length: 15
V gene: TRBV12-3/TRBV12-4
CDR3 DNA: TGTGCCAGCAGTTTAGCGACAGGGGGCCATCAGCCCCAGCATTTT
CDR3 protein: CASSLATGGHQPQHF

clone size: many
D gene: -
J gene: TRBJ1-2
CDR3 length: 14
V gene: TRBV20-1
CDR3 DNA: TGCAGTGCTAGAGGCCTCGGGGCTTCGGGTGGCTACACCTTC
CDR3 protein: CSARGLGASGGYTF

clone size: many
D gene: TRBD2
J gene: TRBJ2-7
CDR3 length: 17
V gene: TRBV4-1
CDR3 DNA: TGCGCCAGCAGCCAAGACCATGGACTAGCGGGGGAGTACGAGCAGTACTTC
CDR3 protein: CASSQDHGLAGEYEQYF

clone size: many
D gene: -
J gene: TRBJ2-3
CDR3 length: 14
V gene: TRBV24-1
CDR3 DNA: TGTGCCACCTCGAACGCGGCAAGCACAGATACGCAGTATTTT
CDR3 protein: CATSNAASTDTQYF

clone size: many
D gene: TRBD1
J gene: TRBJ1-2
CDR3 length: 15
V gene: TRBV29-1
CDR3 DNA: TGCAGCGTTGAGGACCGGACAGGGGCTAACTATGGCTACACCTTC
CDR3 protein: CSVEDRTGANYGYTF

clone size: few
D gene: -
J gene: TRBJ2-5
CDR3 length: 15
V gene: TRBV15
CDR3 DNA: TGTGCCACCAGCCCCCCCGAGGGCTACTTAGAGACCCAGTACTTC
CDR3 protein: CATSPPEGYLETQYF